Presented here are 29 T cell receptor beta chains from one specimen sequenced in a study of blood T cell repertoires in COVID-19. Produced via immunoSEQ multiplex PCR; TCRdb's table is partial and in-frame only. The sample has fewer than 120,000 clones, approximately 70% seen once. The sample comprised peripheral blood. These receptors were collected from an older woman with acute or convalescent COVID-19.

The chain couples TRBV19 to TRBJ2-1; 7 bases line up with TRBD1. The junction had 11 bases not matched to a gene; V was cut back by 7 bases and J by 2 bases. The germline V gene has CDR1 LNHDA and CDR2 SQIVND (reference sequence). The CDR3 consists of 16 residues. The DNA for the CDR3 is TGTGCCAGTAACCCCCTAAGAGGGGGCCCCTACAATGAGCAGTTCTTC. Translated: CASNPLRGGPYNEQFF.

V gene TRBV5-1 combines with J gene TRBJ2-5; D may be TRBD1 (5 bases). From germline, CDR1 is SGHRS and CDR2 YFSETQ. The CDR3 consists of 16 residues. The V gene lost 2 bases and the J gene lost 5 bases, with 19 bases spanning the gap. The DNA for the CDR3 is TGCGCCAGCAGCTTTTATCCTCCAGGGTCGAAGGAGACCCAGTACTTC. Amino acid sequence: CASSFYPPGSKETQYF. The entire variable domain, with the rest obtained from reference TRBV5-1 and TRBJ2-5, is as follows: KAGVTQTPRYLIKTRGQQVTLSCSPISGHRSVSWYQQTPGQGLQFLFEYFSETQRNKGNFPGRFSGRQFSNSRSEMNVSTLELGDSALYLCASSFYPPGSKETQYFGPGTRLLVL.

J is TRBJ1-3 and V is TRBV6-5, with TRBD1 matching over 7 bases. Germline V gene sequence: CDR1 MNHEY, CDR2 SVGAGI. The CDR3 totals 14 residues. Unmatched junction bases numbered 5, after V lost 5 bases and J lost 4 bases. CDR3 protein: CASSQGGFGNTIYF. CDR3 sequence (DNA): TGTGCCAGCAGTCAGGGGGGCTTCGGAAACACCATATATTTT.

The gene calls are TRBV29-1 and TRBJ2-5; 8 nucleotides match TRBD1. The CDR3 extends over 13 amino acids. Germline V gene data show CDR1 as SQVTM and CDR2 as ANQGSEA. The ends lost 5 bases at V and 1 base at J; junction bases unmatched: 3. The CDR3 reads CSVTGGSQETQYF. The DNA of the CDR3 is TGCAGCGTTACAGGGGGAAGCCAAGAGACCCAGTACTTC.

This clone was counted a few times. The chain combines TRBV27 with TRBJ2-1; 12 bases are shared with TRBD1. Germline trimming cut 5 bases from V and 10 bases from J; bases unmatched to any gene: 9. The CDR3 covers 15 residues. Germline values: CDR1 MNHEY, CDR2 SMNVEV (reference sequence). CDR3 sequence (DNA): TGTGCCAGCAGTCCAGGGACAGGGGGCGGAGTAGAGCAGTTCTTC. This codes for CASSPGTGGGVEQFF.

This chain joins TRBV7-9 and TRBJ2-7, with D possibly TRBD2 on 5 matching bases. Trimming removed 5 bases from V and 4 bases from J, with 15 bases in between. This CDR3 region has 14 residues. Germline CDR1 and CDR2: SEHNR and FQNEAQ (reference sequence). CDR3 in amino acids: CASSRPGFSYEQYF. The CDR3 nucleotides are TGTGCCAGCAGCAGACCGGGATTCTCTTACGAGCAGTACTTC.

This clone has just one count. CDR3 sequence (DNA): TGTGCCAGCAGCCCCTGGGAGGGGGACACAGATACGCAGTATTTT. It is translated as CASSPWEGDTDTQYF. V gene TRBV11-1 combines with J gene TRBJ2-3, with D possibly TRBD2 on 7 matching bases. The CDR3 is 15 residues long. In germline, CDR1 is SGHAT, CDR2 FQDESV (reference sequence). Trimming took off 5 bases at V and 2 bases at J, with 14 bases between the two ends.

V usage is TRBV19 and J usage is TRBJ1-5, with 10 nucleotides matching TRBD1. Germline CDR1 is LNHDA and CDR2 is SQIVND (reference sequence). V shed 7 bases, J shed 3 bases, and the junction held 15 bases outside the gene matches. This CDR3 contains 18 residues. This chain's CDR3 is CASISYWDRGWNNQPQHF. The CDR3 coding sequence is TGTGCCAGTATCTCATACTGGGACAGGGGATGGAACAATCAGCCCCAGCATTTT. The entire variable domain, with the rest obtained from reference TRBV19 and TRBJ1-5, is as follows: DGGITQSPKYLFRKEGQNVTLSCEQNLNHDAMYWYRQDPGQGLRLIYYSQIVNDFQKGDIAEGYSVSREKKESFPLTVTSAQKNPTAFYLCASISYWDRGWNNQPQHFGDGTRLSIL.

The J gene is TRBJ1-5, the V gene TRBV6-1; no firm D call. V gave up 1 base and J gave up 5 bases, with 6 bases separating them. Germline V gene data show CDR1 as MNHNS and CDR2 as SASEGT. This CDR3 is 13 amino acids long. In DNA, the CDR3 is TGTGCCAGCAGTGAAGTCTCCGATCAGCCCCAGCATTTT. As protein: CASSEVSDQPQHF.

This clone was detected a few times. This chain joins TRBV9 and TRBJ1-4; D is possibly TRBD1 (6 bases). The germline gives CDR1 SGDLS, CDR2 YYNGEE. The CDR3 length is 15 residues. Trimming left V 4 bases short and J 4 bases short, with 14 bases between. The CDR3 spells CASSSRQAINEKLFF. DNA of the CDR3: TGTGCCAGCAGCTCTCGACAGGCGATTAATGAAAAACTGTTTTTT.

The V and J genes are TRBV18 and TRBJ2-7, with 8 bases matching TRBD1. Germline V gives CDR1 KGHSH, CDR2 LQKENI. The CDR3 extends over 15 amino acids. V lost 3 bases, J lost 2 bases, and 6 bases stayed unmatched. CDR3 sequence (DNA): TGTGCCAGCTCACCGCCTGACAGGGGCGCCTACGAGCAGTACTTC. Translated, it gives CASSPPDRGAYEQYF. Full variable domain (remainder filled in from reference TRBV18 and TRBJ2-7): NAGVMQNPRHLVRRRGQEARLRCSPMKGHSHVYWYRQLPEEGLKFMVYLQKENIIDESGMPKERFSAEFPKEGPSILRIQQVVRGDSAAYFCASSPPDRGAYEQYFGPGTRLTVT.

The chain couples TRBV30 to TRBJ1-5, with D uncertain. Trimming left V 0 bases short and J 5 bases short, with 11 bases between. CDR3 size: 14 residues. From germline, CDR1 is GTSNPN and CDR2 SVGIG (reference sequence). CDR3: CAWSVRGSYQPQHF. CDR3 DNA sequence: TGTGCCTGGAGTGTACGCGGCAGCTATCAGCCCCAGCATTTT.

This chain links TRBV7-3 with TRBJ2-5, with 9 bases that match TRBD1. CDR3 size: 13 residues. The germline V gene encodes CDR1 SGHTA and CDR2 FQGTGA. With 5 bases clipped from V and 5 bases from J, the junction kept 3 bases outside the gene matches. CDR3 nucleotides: TGTGCCAGCAGCAGGGGACAGGGCGAGACCCAGTACTTC. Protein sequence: CASSRGQGETQYF.

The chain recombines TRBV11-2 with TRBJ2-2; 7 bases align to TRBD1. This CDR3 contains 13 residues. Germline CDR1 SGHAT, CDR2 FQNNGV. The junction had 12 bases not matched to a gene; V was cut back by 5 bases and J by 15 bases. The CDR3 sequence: CASSTFDREKMFF. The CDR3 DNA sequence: TGTGCCAGCAGCACCTTCGACAGGGAAAAGATGTTTTTT. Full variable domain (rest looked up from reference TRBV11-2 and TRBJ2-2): EAGVAQSPRYKIIEKRQSVAFWCNPISGHATLYWYQQILGQGPKLLIQFQNNGVVDDSQLPKDRFSAERLKGVDSTLKIQPAKLEDSAVYLCASSTFDREKMFFGEGSRLTVL.

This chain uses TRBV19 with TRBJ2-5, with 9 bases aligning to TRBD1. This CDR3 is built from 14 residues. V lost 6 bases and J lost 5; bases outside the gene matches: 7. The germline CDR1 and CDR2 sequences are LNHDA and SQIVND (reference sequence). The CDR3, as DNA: TGTGCCAGTAGACCACAGGGGGCTGGTGAGACCCAGTACTTC. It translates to CASRPQGAGETQYF.

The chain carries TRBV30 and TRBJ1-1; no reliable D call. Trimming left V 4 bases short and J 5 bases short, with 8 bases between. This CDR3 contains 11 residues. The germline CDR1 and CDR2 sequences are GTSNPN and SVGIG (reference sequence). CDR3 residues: CAWTGRTEAFF. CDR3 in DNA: TGTGCCTGGACCGGGAGGACTGAAGCTTTCTTT.

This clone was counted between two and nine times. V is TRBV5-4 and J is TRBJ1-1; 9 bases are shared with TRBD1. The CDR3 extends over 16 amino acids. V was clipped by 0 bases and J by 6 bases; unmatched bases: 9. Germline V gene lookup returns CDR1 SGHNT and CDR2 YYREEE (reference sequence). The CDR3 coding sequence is TGTGCCAGCAGCTTGGGGGGACAGGGAAATTTGGCTGAAGCTTTCTTT. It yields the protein CASSLGGQGNLAEAFF.

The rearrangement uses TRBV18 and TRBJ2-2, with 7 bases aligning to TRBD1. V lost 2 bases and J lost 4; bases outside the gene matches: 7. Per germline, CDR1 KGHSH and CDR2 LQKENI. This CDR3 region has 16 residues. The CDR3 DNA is TGTGCCAGCTCACCAGTAAGGGGGCGCAGCACCGGGGAGCTGTTTTTT. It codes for CASSPVRGRSTGELFF.

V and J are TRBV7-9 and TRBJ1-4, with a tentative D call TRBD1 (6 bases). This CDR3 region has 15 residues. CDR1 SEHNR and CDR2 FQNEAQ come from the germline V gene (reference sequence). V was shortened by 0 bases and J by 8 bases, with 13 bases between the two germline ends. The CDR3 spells CASSLAQGKTEKLFF. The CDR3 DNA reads TGTGCCAGCAGCTTAGCGCAGGGGAAGACCGAAAAACTGTTTTTT.

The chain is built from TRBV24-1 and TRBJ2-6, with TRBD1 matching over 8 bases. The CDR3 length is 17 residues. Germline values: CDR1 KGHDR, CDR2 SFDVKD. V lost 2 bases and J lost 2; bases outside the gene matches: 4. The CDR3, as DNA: TGTGCCACCAGTGATTGGACAGGGCGGGCTGGGGCCAACGTCCTGACTTTC. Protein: CATSDWTGRAGANVLTF.

The CDR3 loop is CASNIAGSDTQYF. The DNA of the CDR3 is TGCGCCAGCAATATAGCGGGGTCAGATACGCAGTATTTT. This rearrangement joins TRBV10-2 to TRBJ2-3, with 8 bases aligning to TRBD2. With 7 bases clipped from V and 4 bases from J, the junction kept 4 bases outside the gene matches. The CDR3 totals 13 residues. Germline-derived CDR1 and CDR2 are WSHSY and SAAADI.

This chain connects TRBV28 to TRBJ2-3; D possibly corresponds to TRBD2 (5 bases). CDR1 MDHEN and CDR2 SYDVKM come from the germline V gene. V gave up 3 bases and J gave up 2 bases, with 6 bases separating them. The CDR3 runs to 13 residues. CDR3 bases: TGTGCCAGCAGTTTGACTACCACAGATACGCAGTATTTT. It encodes CASSLTTTDTQYF.

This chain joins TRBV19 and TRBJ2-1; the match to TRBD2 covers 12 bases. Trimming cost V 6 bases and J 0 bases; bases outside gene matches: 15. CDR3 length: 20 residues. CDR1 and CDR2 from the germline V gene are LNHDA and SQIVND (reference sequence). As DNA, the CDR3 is TGTGCCAGTAGCGCCTCCGGACTAGCGGGGAAGATAAGCTCCTACAATGAGCAGTTCTTC. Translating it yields CASSASGLAGKISSYNEQFF.

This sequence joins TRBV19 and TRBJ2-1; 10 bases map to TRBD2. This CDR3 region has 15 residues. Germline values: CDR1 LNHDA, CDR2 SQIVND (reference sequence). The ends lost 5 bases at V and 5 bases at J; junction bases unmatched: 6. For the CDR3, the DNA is TGTGCCAGTAGTTCGGGTCTAGCGGGGGACAATGAGCAGTTCTTC. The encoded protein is CASSSGLAGDNEQFF.

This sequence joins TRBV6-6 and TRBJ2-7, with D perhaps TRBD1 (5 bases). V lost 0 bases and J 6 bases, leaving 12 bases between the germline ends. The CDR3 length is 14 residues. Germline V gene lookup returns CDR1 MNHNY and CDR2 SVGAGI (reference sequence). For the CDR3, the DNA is TGTGCCAGCAGTTACTCTACTACAGGATCCGAGCAGTACTTC. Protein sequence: CASSYSTTGSEQYF.

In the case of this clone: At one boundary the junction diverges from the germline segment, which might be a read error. Written as DNA, the CDR3 is TGTGCCAGCAGTTTGGACAGAAGATACGAGCAGTACTTC. The encoded protein is CASSLDRRYEQYF. The chain carries TRBV5-4 and TRBJ2-7, with a possible D match to TRBD1 (6 bases). The CDR3 contains 13 residues. CDR1 and CDR2 from the germline V gene are SGHNT and YYREEE (reference sequence). Using reference TRBV5-4 and TRBJ2-7 for the parts outside the CDR3, the full variable domain is ETGVTQSPTHLIKTRGQQVTLRCSSQSGHNTVSWYQQALGQGPQFIFQYYREEENGRGNFPPRFSGLQFPNYSSELNVNALELDDSALYLCASSLDRRYEQYFGPGTRLTVT.

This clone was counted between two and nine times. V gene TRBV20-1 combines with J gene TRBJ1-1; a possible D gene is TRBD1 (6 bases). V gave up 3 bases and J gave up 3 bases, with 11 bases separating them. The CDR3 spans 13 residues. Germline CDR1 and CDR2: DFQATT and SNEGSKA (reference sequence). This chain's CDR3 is CSASRGADTEAFF. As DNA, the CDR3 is TGCAGTGCTAGTCGGGGGGCCGACACTGAAGCTTTCTTT.

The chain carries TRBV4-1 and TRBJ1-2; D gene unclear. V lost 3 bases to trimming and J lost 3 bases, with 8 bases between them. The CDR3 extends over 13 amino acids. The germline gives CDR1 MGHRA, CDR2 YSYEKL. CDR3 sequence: CASSHGTDYGYTF. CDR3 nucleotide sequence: TGCGCCAGCAGCCACGGCACAGACTATGGCTACACCTTC.

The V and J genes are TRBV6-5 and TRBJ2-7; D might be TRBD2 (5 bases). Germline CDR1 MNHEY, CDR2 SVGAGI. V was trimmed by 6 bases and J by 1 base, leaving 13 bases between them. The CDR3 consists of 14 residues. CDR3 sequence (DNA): TGTGCCAGCAGGATGGACGGGGTTTCCTACGAGCAGTACTTC. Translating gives CASRMDGVSYEQYF.